These 4 T cell receptor beta chains share one sample of origin, sequenced in a study of blood T cell repertoires in COVID-19. Clones were read by immunoSEQ multiplex PCR, and TCRdb kept only the in-frame ones, dropping some. This table has approximately 73,000 clones, 75% to 90% appearing once. Specimen: peripheral blood. All receptors come from an elderly man with acute or convalescent COVID-19.

V gene TRBV7-2 combines with J gene TRBJ2-5; D is undetermined. The germline CDR1 and CDR2 sequences are SGHTA and FQGNSA. The CDR3 is made up of 14 amino acids. Trimming took 1 base from V and 2 from J, leaving 8 bases between them. The CDR3 DNA is TGTGCCAGCAGCTTAGGCTTCGGGCAAGAGACCCAGTACTTC. Encoded protein: CASSLGFGQETQYF.

This sequence joins TRBV2 and TRBJ2-5; tentatively, D is TRBD2 (7 bases). V was pared by 6 bases and J by 2 bases, with 10 bases between. This CDR3 is built from 13 residues. CDR1 SNHLY and CDR2 FYNNEI come from the germline V gene. The CDR3, as DNA: TGTGCCAGCAGACGGGGGGCTCAAGAGACCCAGTACTTC. Translating it yields CASRRGAQETQYF.

This chain connects TRBV11-2 to TRBJ2-7, with D possibly being TRBD1 (6 bases). The CDR3 extends over 14 amino acids. Trimming cost V 4 bases and J 5 bases, with 15 bases left between them. CDR1 is SGHAT, CDR2 FQNNGV, per germline. The CDR3 reads CASSSRGQSDEQYF. The CDR3 coding sequence is TGTGCCAGCAGCTCCAGAGGACAGTCTGACGAGCAGTACTTC.

This chain joins TRBV5-5 and TRBJ1-1; the match to TRBD1 covers 9 bases. With V trimmed by 4 bases and J by 0 bases, 4 bases remained unmatched. The CDR3 loop spans 15 amino acids. Per germline, CDR1 SGHKS and CDR2 YYEKEE (reference sequence). The CDR3 nucleotides read TGTGCCAGCAGCCCAGGGACAGGGATGAACACTGAAGCTTTCTTT. As protein: CASSPGTGMNTEAFF. Supplemented by reference TRBV5-5 and TRBJ1-1, the full variable domain reads DAGVTQSPTHLIKTRGQQVTLRCSPISGHKSVSWYQQVLGQGPQFIFQYYEKEERGRGNFPDRFSARQFPNYSSELNVNALLLGDSALYLCASSPGTGMNTEAFFGQGTRLTVV.